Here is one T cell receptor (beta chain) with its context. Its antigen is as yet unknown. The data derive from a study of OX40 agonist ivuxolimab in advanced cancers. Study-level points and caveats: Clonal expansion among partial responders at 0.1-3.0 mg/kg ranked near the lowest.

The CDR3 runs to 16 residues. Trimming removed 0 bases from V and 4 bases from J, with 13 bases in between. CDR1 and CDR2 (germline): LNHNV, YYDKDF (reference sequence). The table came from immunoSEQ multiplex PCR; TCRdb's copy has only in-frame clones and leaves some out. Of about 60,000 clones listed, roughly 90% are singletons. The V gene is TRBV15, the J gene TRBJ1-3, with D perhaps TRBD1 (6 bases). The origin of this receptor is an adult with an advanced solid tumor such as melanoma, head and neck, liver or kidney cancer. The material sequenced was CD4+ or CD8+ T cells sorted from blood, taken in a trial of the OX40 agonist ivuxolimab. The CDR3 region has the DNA TGTGCCACCAGCAGAGATGAGGGACACTCAGGAAACACCATATATTTT. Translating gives CATSRDEGHSGNTIYF.